The next 27 T cell receptor beta chains were all read from a single sample in a study of siplizumab effects on memory and regulatory T cells. Produced via immunoSEQ multiplex PCR; TCRdb's table is partial and in-frame only. This sample has about 120,000 clones, with around 95% found just once. Sequencing was carried out using non-Treg CD4+ T cells sorted from blood. The receptors derive from a human donor in good health.

The genes are TRBV15 and TRBJ1-2; D unresolved. Germline values: CDR1 LNHNV, CDR2 YYDKDF (reference sequence). There are 15 residues in the CDR3. Trimming took 3 bases from V and 4 from J, leaving 15 bases between them. The CDR3 here is CATSSPRRGVYGYTF. Here the CDR3 DNA reads TGTGCCACCAGCAGTCCCCGCCGGGGAGTCTATGGCTACACCTTC.

The chain couples TRBV10-2 to TRBJ2-1; 9 bases map to TRBD2. This CDR3 contains 15 residues. The V gene end was trimmed by 6 bases and the J gene end by 9 bases; junction bases not matched to a gene: 12. Germline CDR1 reads WSHSY; CDR2 reads SAAADI. The chain's CDR3 is CASSATRSGGSEQFF. As DNA, the CDR3 is TGCGCCAGCAGCGCGACGAGGAGCGGGGGGTCTGAGCAGTTCTTC.

The J gene is TRBJ1-4, the V gene TRBV5-1; no clear D. CDR1 and CDR2 (germline): SGHRS, YFSETQ. There are 14 residues in the CDR3. The V gene lost 4 bases and the J gene lost 2 bases, with 9 bases spanning the gap. The CDR3 DNA reads TGCGCCAGCAGCCCGACGGAGACTAATGAAAAACTGTTTTTT. Encoded protein: CASSPTETNEKLFF.

This clone was observed once. V and J are TRBV19 and TRBJ1-5, with TRBD1 matching 8 bases. CDR3 length equals 15 residues. CDR1 and CDR2 (germline): LNHDA, SQIVND (reference sequence). J was trimmed by 1 base and V by 7 bases; bases with no gene match: 6. CDR3: CASTRTGQSNQPQHF. CDR3 coding DNA: TGTGCCAGTACCCGGACAGGGCAAAGCAATCAGCCCCAGCATTTT. Full variable domain (outside the CDR3, taken from reference TRBV19 and TRBJ1-5): DGGITQSPKYLFRKEGQNVTLSCEQNLNHDAMYWYRQDPGQGLRLIYYSQIVNDFQKGDIAEGYSVSREKKESFPLTVTSAQKNPTAFYLCASTRTGQSNQPQHFGDGTRLSIL.

The chain carries TRBV9 and TRBJ1-2; a weak D match, TRBD1 (6 bases). The germline CDR1 and CDR2 sequences are SGDLS and YYNGEE. The CDR3 contains 12 residues. V gave up 3 bases and J gave up 4 bases, with 7 bases separating them. CDR3 amino acids: CASSEDSYGYTF. CDR3 sequence (DNA): TGTGCCAGCAGCGAGGACAGCTATGGCTACACCTTC.

The chain combines TRBV2 with TRBJ2-3, with 12 bases that match TRBD2. The V gene's germline CDR1 is SNHLY and CDR2 FYNNEI. The CDR3 extends over 14 amino acids. With 6 bases clipped from V and 4 bases from J, the junction kept 2 bases outside the gene matches. CDR3 sequence: CASSGLAGPDTQYF. DNA of the CDR3: TGTGCCAGCAGCGGACTAGCGGGGCCAGATACGCAGTATTTT.

The chain uses TRBV6-5 and TRBJ2-5; D is undetermined. The J call is in doubt because the DNA end fits TRBJ2-7 better. CDR3 length equals 14 residues. Germline V gene lookup returns CDR1 MNHEY and CDR2 SVGAGI. CDR3 sequence (DNA): TGTGCCAGCAGTTACCGCCAGGTCTCCTACGAGCAGTACTTC. It is translated as CASSYRQVSYEQYF.

The chain employs TRBV18 and TRBJ1-3, with 7 positions matching TRBD1. The CDR3 totals 21 residues. The germline V gene has CDR1 KGHSH and CDR2 LQKENI. Losses at the gene ends were 4 bases for V and 0 bases for J; bases not matched to a gene: 21. CDR3 coding DNA: TGTGCCAGCTCACTGGAGTGGACAGGCCCGTATATCACCGTCTCTGGAAACACCATATATTTT. This sequence encodes CASSLEWTGPYITVSGNTIYF.

The CDR3 is CASSQETGGIGEKLFF. The CDR3 coding sequence is TGTGCCAGCAGCCAAGAAACAGGGGGTATAGGGGAAAAACTGTTTTTT. This chain uses TRBV2 with TRBJ1-4; 8 bases align to TRBD1. The germline V gene has CDR1 SNHLY and CDR2 FYNNEI. The V and J ends lost 6 bases and 8 bases, in that order; junction bases with no gene match: 14. This CDR3 is built from 16 residues.

The chain uses TRBV18 and TRBJ2-1, with D unresolved. CDR3 length: 17 residues. Trimming removed 0 bases from V and 1 base from J, with 13 bases in between. Per germline, CDR1 KGHSH and CDR2 LQKENI. The CDR3 nucleotides read TGTGCCAGCTCACCACCTATCGAACAGAAATCCTACAATGAGCAGTTCTTC. Translation: CASSPPIEQKSYNEQFF.

The chain joins TRBV5-6 to TRBJ1-1; tentatively, D is TRBD1 (5 bases). Germline lookup yields CDR1 SGHDT and CDR2 YYEEEE. V shed 2 bases and J shed 7 bases, with 12 bases lying between them. CDR3 length equals 13 residues. CDR3 loop: CASSFGEGDEAFF. DNA of the CDR3: TGTGCCAGCAGCTTCGGAGAAGGGGATGAAGCTTTCTTT.

This clone occurred a few times. The chain has TRBV19 and TRBJ2-3, with 11 positions matching TRBD1. Germline V gene sequence: CDR1 LNHDA, CDR2 SQIVND (reference sequence). V was clipped by 7 bases and J by 3 bases; unmatched bases: 3. The CDR3 length is 14 residues. CDR3 in DNA: TGTGCCAGTACGGACAGGGGGCCTACAGATACGCAGTATTTT. Its protein product is CASTDRGPTDTQYF.

The chain recombines TRBV11-2 with TRBJ2-5, with D unresolved. Germline V gives CDR1 SGHAT, CDR2 FQNNGV. V lost 0 bases, J lost 5 bases, and 4 bases lay in between. The CDR3 sequence is 12 residues long. CDR3 in DNA: TGTGCCAGCAGCTTAGAACGGGAGACCCAGTACTTC. Its protein is CASSLERETQYF.

Only a few counts were recorded for this clone. This chain joins TRBV27 and TRBJ1-6; D uncertain. The CDR3 extends over 13 amino acids. CDR1 and CDR2 from the germline V gene are MNHEY and SMNVEV (reference sequence). With 11 bases removed from V and 10 bases from J, the gap between germline ends came to 18 bases. The CDR3 loop reads CAWPHGELSPLHF. The CDR3 DNA reads TGTGCCTGGCCCCATGGGGAGTTGTCACCCCTCCACTTT.

The genes are TRBV6-5 and TRBJ1-2, with unresolved D. CDR1 MNHEY and CDR2 SVGAGI come from the germline V gene. The V gene lost 6 bases and the J gene lost 4 bases, with 18 bases spanning the gap. The CDR3 consists of 15 residues. The CDR3 is CASRWVVGPTYGYTF. CDR3 nucleotides: TGTGCCAGCAGGTGGGTGGTAGGGCCGACCTATGGCTACACCTTC.

The chain has TRBV7-7 and TRBJ2-5; the D gene is possibly TRBD2 (5 bases). V dropped 4 bases and J dropped 7 bases, with 7 bases sitting between them. CDR1 SSHAT and CDR2 FNYEAQ come from the germline V gene (reference sequence). CDR3 size: 11 residues. The CDR3 sequence is CASSSGGTQYF. The DNA for the CDR3 is TGTGCCAGCAGCTCTGGAGGGACCCAGTACTTC.

CDR3 residues: CASSFRAGGLSYNEQFF. In DNA form, the CDR3 reads TGTGCCAGCAGTTTCCGAGCGGGGGGCCTCTCCTACAATGAGCAGTTCTTC. The V and J genes are TRBV2 and TRBJ2-1, with 9 positions matching TRBD2. Germline V CDR1 and CDR2: SNHLY, FYNNEI. The J segment lost 0 bases and the V segment lost 5 bases, leaving 8 bases of the junction unmatched. This CDR3 region has 17 residues.

The rearrangement links TRBV10-3 to TRBJ2-7; D is perhaps TRBD2 (6 bases). V shed 6 bases and J shed 7 bases, with 16 bases lying between them. The CDR3 has 13 residues. Per the germline V gene, CDR1 is ENHRY and CDR2 is SYGVKD. For the CDR3, the DNA is TGTGCCATCAGGGGTGGAGGGGCGGGGGAGCAGTACTTC. Residues: CAIRGGGAGEQYF.

V is TRBV7-2 and J is TRBJ2-5, with D perhaps matching TRBD2 (7 bases). Trimming stripped 4 bases from V and 2 bases from J, with 17 bases between. The CDR3 covers 16 residues. Germline V lookup: CDR1 SGHTA, CDR2 FQGNSA. This CDR3 is CASSSSSAGAQETQYF. CDR3 nucleotide sequence: TGTGCCAGCAGCTCCTCGAGTGCGGGGGCTCAAGAGACCCAGTACTTC.

This chain connects TRBV7-3 to TRBJ1-5; D is undetermined. The V and J ends lost 5 bases and 3 bases respectively, with 5 bases between them. From germline, CDR1 is SGHTA and CDR2 FQGTGA. The CDR3 spans 12 residues. The DNA for the CDR3 is TGTGCCAGCAGCCCGCCCAATCAGCCCCAGCATTTT. Translating it yields CASSPPNQPQHF.

The chain recombines TRBV28 with TRBJ1-5, with 8 bases that match TRBD1. CDR3 size: 12 residues. CDR1 and CDR2 (germline): MDHEN, SYDVKM. V lost 6 bases, J lost 7 bases, and 2 bases stayed unmatched. CDR3 nucleotide sequence: TGTGCCAGCAGCTACAGGGGGCAGCCCCAGCATTTT. It yields the protein CASSYRGQPQHF.

V usage is TRBV12-5 and J usage is TRBJ1-2; D not certain. V was pared by 4 bases and J by 4 bases, with 10 bases between. CDR1 and CDR2 from the germline V gene are LGHNT and FRNRAP. This CDR3 region has 13 residues. The CDR3 nucleotides are TGTGCTAGTGGTTCCCCGGGCGGCTATGGCTACACCTTC. This codes for CASGSPGGYGYTF.

V usage is TRBV6-5 and J usage is TRBJ2-7; 7 bases line up with TRBD1. Germline values: CDR1 MNHEY, CDR2 SVGAGI. This CDR3 contains 14 residues. The V and J ends lost 5 bases and 4 bases, in that order; junction bases with no gene match: 8. The CDR3 reads CASSATGTVYEQYF. The CDR3 region has the DNA TGTGCCAGCAGTGCCACCGGGACAGTATACGAGCAGTACTTC.

J is TRBJ1-2 and V is TRBV6-5; D gene ambiguous. This CDR3 contains 14 residues. Looked up from germline, CDR1 is MNHEY and CDR2 is SVGAGI. V gave up 0 bases and J gave up 5 bases, with 10 bases separating them. CDR3 loop: CASSYSPARYGYTF. In DNA form, the CDR3 reads TGTGCCAGCAGTTACTCTCCAGCACGATATGGCTACACCTTC.

The count of this clone is one. The chain couples TRBV19 to TRBJ2-1; 9 bases agree with TRBD2. The CDR3 covers 14 residues. CDR1 and CDR2 from the germline V gene are LNHDA and SQIVND (reference sequence). After removal of 5 bases from V and 12 bases from J, the junction contained 11 bases not matched to a gene. The chain's CDR3 is CASSSSGGRVLQFF. CDR3 bases: TGTGCCAGTAGTTCGAGCGGGGGGCGGGTCTTGCAGTTCTTC.

The chain combines TRBV7-9 with TRBJ1-1, with D maybe TRBD1 (5 bases). Germline V gives CDR1 SEHNR, CDR2 FQNEAQ (reference sequence). CDR3 size: 13 residues. Trimming took 5 bases from V and 7 from J, leaving 14 bases between them. The CDR3 is CASSGQGIDEAFF. CDR3 nucleotides: TGTGCCAGCAGCGGTCAGGGAATTGATGAAGCTTTCTTT.

This chain links TRBV5-4 with TRBJ1-6; a weak D match, TRBD1 (6 bases). Germline assignment: CDR1 SGHNT and CDR2 YYREEE (reference sequence). The CDR3 is made up of 16 amino acids. Trimming took off 5 bases at V and 14 bases at J, with 26 bases between the two ends. The CDR3 spells CASRGGGAQGIGTLHF. The CDR3 nucleotides read TGTGCCAGCAGAGGCGGGGGGGCGCAGGGCATTGGAACCCTCCACTTT.